The rows below give T cell receptor beta chains drawn from one sample of a study of blood T cell repertoires in COVID-19. Data came from immunoSEQ multiplex PCR; TCRdb stores just in-frame clones and leaves some out. The profile covers over 30,000 clones, with 90% appearing a single time and around 20% taken by the ten largest. The source material was peripheral blood. Receptors were obtained from an elderly man with acute or convalescent COVID-19. The CDR3 runs from the conserved cysteine through the conserved F or W. The order of the fields is V gene, J gene, CDR3 length, D gene, CDR3 DNA, CDR3 protein. A D gene is named only where the DNA matches it firmly.

TRBV5-1,TRBJ1-3,15,TRBD1,TGCGCCAGCAGCTTGGGGGGACAGGCGGGAAACACCATATATTTT,CASSLGGQAGNTIYF
TRBV27,TRBJ1-2,14,TRBD1,TGTGCCAGCAGTATCACAGGGGGGAACTATGGCTACACCTTC,CASSITGGNYGYTF
TRBV29-1,TRBJ1-2,14,-,TGCAGCGTTAATTCCTATCGGGAGAACCAGGAGGACACCTTC,CSVNSYRENQEDTF
TRBV5-1,TRBJ2-5,17,TRBD2,TGCGCCAGCAGCTTGGGACTAGCGGGACGGTACCAAGAGACCCAGTACTTC,CASSLGLAGRYQETQYF
TRBV30,TRBJ2-7,14,TRBD1,TGTGCCTGGAGTGGGGACAGGGGAGTCTACGAGCAGTACTTC,CAWSGDRGVYEQYF
TRBV29-1,TRBJ1-2,11,-,TGCAGCGTTGAAGTTGGGGAGGGCTACACCTTC,CSVEVGEGYTF
TRBV5-4,TRBJ2-1,15,TRBD1,TGTGCCAGCAGCTTGGAGACAGGGGTGTACAATGAGCAGTTCTTC,CASSLETGVYNEQFF
TRBV6-4,TRBJ1-1,14,-,TGTGCCACCCGGGAGGAATACGGGAACACTGAAGCTTTCTTT,CATREEYGNTEAFF
TRBV13,TRBJ2-1,16,TRBD2,TGTGCCAGCAGCTTAGCATTTACTAGCGGGGCCCATGAGCAGTTCTTC,CASSLAFTSGAHEQFF
TRBV5-1,TRBJ1-4,16,TRBD1,TGCGCCAGCAGCTCCCCCACAGGGGGCGGAAATGAAAAACTGTTTTTT,CASSSPTGGGNEKLFF